Listed below are T cell receptor beta chains from one sample, sequenced in a study of shared clonotypes between healthy human individuals. Some clones are missing from TCRdb's copy, which holds only in-frame ones; the method was immunoSEQ multiplex PCR. Among about half a million clones listed, over 60% were seen once. The sample was PBMCs. The receptor set was obtained from a woman in her thirties or forties in good health. Some clones in this sample may be carry-over from other donors' samples. Each CDR3 is given with its conserved first and last residue. The D gene is left open where the match is weak. Size tells how often a clone was seen (once, few, many) or the class of an expanded clone, and some rows leave it out.

J: TRBJ2-7
V: TRBV9
size: NA
D: TRBD2
DNA: TGTGCCAGCAGCGCGGGACTAGCGCACTCCTACGAGCAGTACTTC
CDR3: CASSAGLAHSYEQYF

J: TRBJ2-6
V: TRBV19
size: NA
D: TRBD1
DNA: TGTGCCAGTAGGAGGGACAGGGCTGGGGCCAACGTCCTGACTTTC
CDR3: CASRRDRAGANVLTF

J: TRBJ2-5
V: TRBV29-1
size: NA
D: TRBD2
DNA: TGCAGCGTTGTTTTAGGCCTAGCGGGAGGTGAGACCCAGTACTTC
CDR3: CSVVLGLAGGETQYF

J: TRBJ2-7
V: TRBV5-1
size: NA
D: TRBD1
DNA: TGCGCCAGCAGCTACCGGACAGGGACCTACGAGCAGTACTTC
CDR3: CASSYRTGTYEQYF

J: TRBJ1-4
V: TRBV7-8
size: NA
D: NA
DNA: TGTGCCAGCAGCACCCGACGGGGAAATGAAAAACTGTTTTTT
CDR3: CASSTRRGNEKLFF

J: TRBJ2-3
V: TRBV7-8
size: NA
D: NA
DNA: TGTGCCAGCAGCTTAGCGGTCCTGGCGGATACGCAGTATTTT
CDR3: CASSLAVLADTQYF

J: TRBJ2-2
V: TRBV7-9
size: few
D: TRBD1
DNA: TGTGCCAGCAGCCGAACCACGACAGGGGGTATGACCGGGGAGCTGTTTTTT
CDR3: CASSRTTTGGMTGELFF

J: TRBJ2-7
V: TRBV28
size: NA
D: NA
DNA: TGTGCCAGCAGGGACAGTTCCACTTCCTACGAGCAGTACTTC
CDR3: CASRDSSTSYEQYF

J: TRBJ2-1
V: TRBV30
size: NA
D: NA
DNA: TGTGCCTGGAGTGCAAGGAATGAGCAGTTCTTC
CDR3: CAWSARNEQFF

J: TRBJ1-1
V: TRBV10-3
size: once
D: TRBD1
DNA: TGTGCCATCGGGGGACAGGGAAACACTGAAGCTTTCTTT
CDR3: CAIGGQGNTEAFF

J: TRBJ2-1
V: TRBV5-4
size: NA
D: NA
DNA: TGTGCCAGCAGCTTGGCGGCTAACTCCTACAATGAGCAGTTCTTC
CDR3: CASSLAANSYNEQFF

J: TRBJ1-5
V: TRBV30
size: NA
D: TRBD1
DNA: TGTGCCTGGAGCCGGACAGGGTGGGATCAGCCCCAGCATTTT
CDR3: CAWSRTGWDQPQHF

J: TRBJ1-4
V: TRBV6-6
size: many
D: TRBD1
DNA: TGTGCCAGCAGTTACGGGACAGGGCTTGAAAAACTGTTTTTT
CDR3: CASSYGTGLEKLFF

J: TRBJ2-2
V: TRBV29-1
size: NA
D: TRBD1
DNA: TGCAGCGCACGACAGGGCGGGTCCGGGGAGCTGTTTTTT
CDR3: CSARQGGSGELFF

J: TRBJ2-5
V: TRBV10-3
size: NA
D: TRBD2
DNA: TGTGCAATTTCGGCTAGCGGGAGAGGAAAGACCCAGTACTTC
CDR3: CAISASGRGKTQYF

J: TRBJ2-7
V: TRBV10-1
size: NA
D: NA
DNA: TGCGCCAGCAGTGGAGACGGGTTGAAGCAGTACTTC
CDR3: CASSGDGLKQYF

J: TRBJ2-7
V: TRBV5-6
size: NA
D: NA
DNA: TGTGCCAGCCCTCGTTCTCCCAGGGAGGTTTACGAGCAGTACTTC
CDR3: CASPRSPREVYEQYF